Listed here are 21 T cell receptor beta chains from one sample, sequenced in a study of shared clonotypes between healthy human individuals. Assay: immunoSEQ multiplex PCR; the TCRdb copy retains only in-frame clones and omits some. The data contain about 2.4 million clones, around nine tenths of them singletons. Sequencing was carried out using naive CD4+ T cells sorted from blood. The subset: CD45RA+ positively selected. These receptors all stem from a man in his late teens or twenties in good health.

With regard to this clone: Other nucleotide sequences in the sample specify the same CDR3. The chain uses TRBV27 and TRBJ1-2, with 9 positions matching TRBD1. V lost 2 bases and J lost 4; bases outside the gene matches: 2. The length of the CDR3 is 14 residues. Germline CDR1 and CDR2: MNHEY and SMNVEV (reference sequence). The CDR3 bases are TGTGCCAGCAGTTTAACAGGGGGCGGCTATGGCTACACCTTC. This translates into CASSLTGGGYGYTF.

The chain is built from TRBV25-1 and TRBJ1-2; D call uncertain. Per germline, CDR1 MGHDK and CDR2 SYGVNS. V lost 5 bases, J lost 4 bases, and 8 bases lay in between. This CDR3 has 12 amino acids. The CDR3 sequence is CASSPDVYGYTF. CDR3 coding DNA: TGTGCCAGCAGTCCTGACGTCTATGGCTACACCTTC.

This clone occurred once. The chain recombines TRBV28 with TRBJ1-4, with D hard to call. Trimming took 4 bases from V and 0 from J, leaving 6 bases between them. The CDR3 length is 14 residues. Germline V gives CDR1 MDHEN, CDR2 SYDVKM. CDR3 protein: CASSYSTTNEKLFF. The CDR3 coding sequence is TGTGCCAGCAGTTATTCAACAACTAATGAAAAACTGTTTTTT.

The chain uses TRBV5-1 and TRBJ1-1; no reliable D call. Germline CDR1 reads SGHRS; CDR2 reads YFSETQ. This CDR3 is built from 13 residues. Trimming cost V 2 bases and J 1 base, with 6 bases left between them. The CDR3 reads CASSLIQNTEAFF. The CDR3 nucleotides read TGCGCCAGCAGCTTAATACAGAACACTGAAGCTTTCTTT.

The chain is built from TRBV7-2 and TRBJ2-7; D is tentatively TRBD1 or TRBD2 (7 bases each). The CDR3 totals 16 residues. With 5 bases removed from V and 0 bases from J, the gap between germline ends came to 17 bases. Per the germline V gene, CDR1 is SGHTA and CDR2 is FQGNSA. The chain's CDR3 is CASSLQGGVSSYEQYF. CDR3 nucleotides: TGTGCCAGCAGCCTCCAGGGGGGGGTAAGCTCCTACGAGCAGTACTTC.

This chain links TRBV7-7 with TRBJ2-2; the match to TRBD1 covers 8 bases. This CDR3 spans 16 amino acids. The V gene's germline CDR1 is SSHAT and CDR2 FNYEAQ (reference sequence). The CDR3 DNA reads TGTGCTATCCGTCGACAGGGGCGAACGGGGACCGGGGAGCTGTTTTTT. Protein: CAIRRQGRTGTGELFF.

A note on this clone: The same CDR3 arises from other DNA sequences in this sample as well. The rearrangement uses TRBV7-2 and TRBJ2-5, with no clear D. This CDR3 has 13 amino acids. The V end lost 1 base, the J end lost 4 bases, and 7 bases lay between the germline ends. Per germline, CDR1 SGHTA and CDR2 FQGNSA. The CDR3 loop is CASSLGVRETQYF. CDR3 coding DNA: TGTGCCAGCAGCTTAGGGGTGAGAGAGACCCAGTACTTC.

The chain joins TRBV5-1 to TRBJ1-2; D is unresolved. Per the germline V gene, CDR1 is SGHRS and CDR2 is YFSETQ. This CDR3 contains 14 residues. The ends were cut back, 3 bases at V and 4 bases at J, with 13 bases in the middle. The CDR3 sequence is CASSSGSSGYGYTF. The CDR3 DNA reads as TGCGCCAGCAGCTCGGGTTCGTCGGGCTATGGCTACACCTTC.

The chain combines TRBV5-1 with TRBJ1-2, with a tentative D call TRBD1 (6 bases). The CDR3 is 15 residues long. The V gene's germline CDR1 is SGHRS and CDR2 YFSETQ. V was clipped by 4 bases and J by 6 bases, with 19 bases between them. CDR3 DNA sequence: TGCGCCAGCAGCCTGATGACAGGACCGATCCATGGCTACACCTTC. Its translation is CASSLMTGPIHGYTF.

This chain links TRBV30 with TRBJ2-5, with 8 bases identical to TRBD1. V trimming: 4 bases; J trimming: 0 bases; junction bases outside the gene matches: 1. The germline gives CDR1 GTSNPN, CDR2 SVGIG (reference sequence). CDR3 size: 13 residues. This chain's CDR3 is CAWNRGYQETQYF. The CDR3 DNA is TGTGCCTGGAACAGGGGGTACCAAGAGACCCAGTACTTC.

V usage is TRBV6-6 and J usage is TRBJ1-4; 8 bases are shared with TRBD1. The CDR3 totals 15 residues. Trimming cost V 2 bases and J 8 bases; bases outside gene matches: 7. CDR1 and CDR2 (germline): MNHNY, SVGAGI (reference sequence). The CDR3 reads CASSYGQGASEKLFF. CDR3 DNA sequence: TGTGCCAGCAGTTACGGGCAGGGGGCCTCGGAAAAACTGTTTTTT.

The chain joins TRBV5-5 to TRBJ1-2; TRBD1 aligns across 9 bases. The germline V gene encodes CDR1 SGHKS and CDR2 YYEKEE (reference sequence). The CDR3 is 17 amino acids. J was trimmed by 2 bases and V by 4 bases; bases with no gene match: 12. CDR3 sequence reads: CASSEGGQGSGNYGYTF. The DNA for the CDR3 is TGTGCCAGCAGCGAGGGAGGACAGGGGTCGGGGAACTATGGCTACACCTTC.

The chain links TRBV7-9 to TRBJ2-2; D not certain. The CDR3 consists of 13 residues. Per the germline V gene, CDR1 is SEHNR and CDR2 is FQNEAQ (reference sequence). V lost 7 bases to trimming and J lost 0 bases, with 6 bases between them. This CDR3 reads CASTSSNTGELFF. The CDR3 coding sequence is TGTGCCAGCACCTCCTCGAACACCGGGGAGCTGTTTTTT.

The J gene is TRBJ1-2, the V gene TRBV6-6, with D unresolved. Germline-derived CDR1 and CDR2 are MNHNY and SVGAGI (reference sequence). V was cut by 6 bases and J by 4 bases, with 15 bases left in between. The CDR3 totals 14 residues. The CDR3 reads CASSHQVGSYGYTF. The CDR3 region has the DNA TGTGCCAGCAGCCACCAGGTCGGTTCCTATGGCTACACCTTC.

The chain has TRBV18 and TRBJ2-1, with 7 bases matching TRBD1. Trimming cost V 3 bases and J 7 bases; bases outside gene matches: 6. This CDR3 region has 14 residues. Germline assignment: CDR1 KGHSH and CDR2 LQKENI. The CDR3 is CASSPSRDRNEQFF. CDR3 nucleotides: TGTGCCAGCTCACCGTCCCGGGACAGAAATGAGCAGTTCTTC.

The chain is built from TRBV6-6 and TRBJ1-1, with a weak D call TRBD1 (6 bases). This CDR3 has 15 amino acids. The V and J ends lost 5 bases and 1 base respectively, with 14 bases between them. Germline V gene data show CDR1 as MNHNY and CDR2 as SVGAGI (reference sequence). CDR3 sequence: CASSPTRTANTEAFF. CDR3 in DNA: TGTGCCAGCAGTCCCACCCGGACAGCGAACACTGAAGCTTTCTTT.

With respect to this clone: Other DNA sequences of this sample code for an identical CDR3. This chain uses TRBV20-1 with TRBJ2-5; D unresolved. The CDR3 consists of 11 residues. Trimming shortened V by 5 bases and J by 2 bases, and 6 bases separated the two germline ends. CDR1 DFQATT and CDR2 SNEGSKA come from the germline V gene (reference sequence). In nucleotides, the CDR3 is TGCAGTGCTTCCAGACAAGAGACCCAGTACTTC. Translation gives CSASRQETQYF.

The chain carries TRBV7-9 and TRBJ1-4; D gene ambiguous. Trimming left V 2 bases short and J 0 bases short, with 10 bases between. Germline V gives CDR1 SEHNR, CDR2 FQNEAQ (reference sequence). The CDR3 has 16 residues. CDR3 sequence (DNA): TGTGCCAGCAGCTTACGGCTGCCAACAACTAATGAAAAACTGTTTTTT. It translates to CASSLRLPTTNEKLFF. Variable domain in full (rest from reference TRBV7-9 and TRBJ1-4): DTGVSQNPRHKITKRGQNVTFRCDPISEHNRLYWYRQTLGQGPEFLTYFQNEAQLEKSRLLSDRFSAERPKGSFSTLEIQRTEQGDSAMYLCASSLRLPTTNEKLFFGSGTQLSVL.

J is TRBJ1-2 and V is TRBV30; 10 nucleotides agree with TRBD1. The length of the CDR3 is 14 residues. Unmatched junction bases numbered 9, after V lost 7 bases and J lost 4 bases. Germline V gene sequence: CDR1 GTSNPN, CDR2 SVGIG (reference sequence). The CDR3 coding sequence is TGTGCCTCGACAGGGGGCCGGGATTTCTATGGCTACACCTTC. This encodes CASTGGRDFYGYTF.

The rearrangement links TRBV19 to TRBJ1-5; 8 nucleotides align to TRBD1. Germline CDR1 LNHDA, CDR2 SQIVND (reference sequence). The CDR3 consists of 15 residues. V dropped 4 bases and J dropped 7; count of bases not matched to a gene: 9. The CDR3 DNA reads as TGTGCCAGTAGTACCTGGGGACAGGTCCTGCAGCCCCAGCATTTT. Translating gives CASSTWGQVLQPQHF.

The rearrangement uses TRBV5-1 and TRBJ1-2; 7 nucleotides match TRBD1. The germline CDR1 and CDR2 sequences are SGHRS and YFSETQ. This CDR3 is 16 amino acids long. V lost 0 bases, J lost 7 bases, and 12 bases stayed unmatched. The CDR3 loop reads CASSLGVDRAITGYTF. In DNA form, the CDR3 reads TGCGCCAGCAGCTTGGGGGTTGACAGGGCAATTACTGGCTACACCTTC.